The 18 T cell receptor beta chains reported below all come from one sample, sequenced in a study of tumor-infiltrating lymphocytes in primary liver carcinoma. Each 20-30 mg portion of unsorted bulk tissue served as the source for co-extraction of RNA and DNA. The input was approximately 500 ng total RNA; TCR beta cDNA was made from it with a constant-region primer. Sequencing libraries for TCR beta derived from three nested multiplex PCR rounds that used slightly modified ARM-PCR. TRBV1-TRBV30 forward primers paired with a C-beta reverse primer drove the first two PCR rounds, ten to eleven cycles each. TCRdb re-called the multiplex PCR reads with MiXCR, one entry per CDR3 protein. The table lists just under 95,000 distinct CDR3 sequences, just under 70% of them singletons. The sample comprised tumor-adjacent normal liver tissue. The receptors originated from a man in his forties with primary liver carcinoma and hepatitis B virus infection.

The J gene is TRBJ2-7, the V gene TRBV18, with D possibly matching TRBD2 (6 bases). In germline, CDR1 is KGHSH, CDR2 LQKENI. This CDR3 has 15 amino acids. Trimming left V 4 bases short and J 9 bases short, with 22 bases between. CDR3 DNA: TGTGCCAGCTCACTTGACGGAGGGGCTAGCGAGGGGCAGTACTTC. Its translation is CASSLDGGASEGQYF.

This clonotype was picked up many times. The rearrangement links TRBV29-1 to TRBJ1-4; no clear D gene. Per the germline V gene, CDR1 is SQVTM and CDR2 is ANQGSEA. This CDR3 spans 11 amino acids. The V end lost 4 bases, the J end lost 4 bases, and 4 bases lay between the germline ends. Here the CDR3 DNA reads TGCAGCGTTGCAATTAATGAAAAACTGTTTTTT. Amino acids: CSVAINEKLFF.

As concerns this clonotype: A single base separates this from a much larger clone, so it may be a read error. The chain couples TRBV6-1 to TRBJ2-7; D is tentatively TRBD1 or TRBD2 (5 bases each). Germline CDR1 reads MNHNS; CDR2 reads SASEGT. The CDR3 runs to 16 residues. The CDR3 DNA follows: TGTGTCAGCAGTGAAAAGGGGAGCGGCCCCTCCTACGAGCAGTACTTC. Translated, it gives CVSSEKGSGPSYEQYF.

With regard to this clonotype: Given a much more abundant clone one base away, this may be a read error. The V call is TRBV10-3, the J call TRBJ2-6; either TRBD1 or TRBD2 may supply D (5 bases each). This CDR3 contains 19 residues. The germline V gene encodes CDR1 ENHRY and CDR2 SYGVKD. The CDR3 region is CAISVGRIGLNSGANVVTF. CDR3 DNA sequence: TGTGCCATCAGTGTGGGACGTATCGGCTTAAACTCTGGGGCCAACGTCGTGACTTTC.

Note on this clonotype: A clone one base away is much larger, so this may be a read error. The rearrangement links TRBV4-1 to TRBJ2-3; D might be TRBD1 (5 bases). Per the germline V gene, CDR1 is MGHRA and CDR2 is YSYEKL. This CDR3 region has 15 residues. The CDR3 DNA reads TGCGCCAGCAGCCAAGGTCCAACAACCACAGGTACGCAGTATTTT. It encodes CASSQGPTTTGTQYF.

This clonotype was detected many times. V usage is TRBV12-3 or TRBV12-4 and J usage is TRBJ2-5, with 8 nucleotides matching TRBD1. This CDR3 region has 14 residues. Losses at the gene ends were 6 bases for V and 2 bases for J; bases not matched to a gene: 5. CDR3 in amino acids: CASSRGQEQETQYF. The CDR3 region has the DNA TGTGCCAGCAGCCGGGGACAGGAACAAGAGACCCAGTACTTC.

A word on this clonotype: At one end, the junction sequence differs from germline, possibly due to a read error. The V gene is TRBV11-2, the J gene TRBJ2-7; the match to TRBD2 covers 7 bases. Germline V gives CDR1 SGHAT, CDR2 FQNNGV. This CDR3 has 16 amino acids. Here the CDR3 DNA reads TGTGCCATCAGCTCTTTCCCGGGACTAAGGTCACGCGAGCAGTACTTC. This codes for CAISSFPGLRSREQYF.

About this clonotype: Its ends do not fully match the called genes, so a read error is possible. This chain joins TRBV11-2 and TRBJ2-7; 7 nucleotides agree with TRBD1. CDR3 size: 15 residues. Germline V gene data show CDR1 as SGHAT and CDR2 as FQNNGV. For the CDR3, the DNA is TGCGCCAGCGGCTTAGTAGGGGGCCTCGGCTACGAGCAGTACTTC. This gives the protein CASGLVGGLGYEQYF.

Worth noting for this clonotype: The junction does not match germline at one end; this may be a read error. The V and J genes are TRBV7-9 and TRBJ2-3, with D unclear. Germline CDR1 reads SEHNR; CDR2 reads FQNEAQ (reference sequence). The CDR3 is made up of 13 amino acids. The CDR3, as DNA: TGTGTCAGCAGCTTCCCTTCGGGAGATACGCAGTATTTT. Encoded protein: CVSSFPSGDTQYF. The full variable domain, in which reference TRBV7-9 and TRBJ2-3 provide the parts outside the CDR3, is DTGVSQNPRHKITKRGQNVTFRCDPISEHNRLYWYRQTLGQGPEFLTYFQNEAQLEKSRLLSDRFSAERPKGSFSTLEIQRTEQGDSAMYLCVSSFPSGDTQYFGPGTRLTVL.

A remark on this clonotype: Its ends do not fully match the called genes, so a read error is possible. V gene TRBV5-6 combines with J gene TRBJ1-3, with 8 bases lining up with TRBD1. In germline, CDR1 is SGHDT, CDR2 YYEEEE. The CDR3 sequence is 15 residues long. The CDR3 reads CASSLQGGPGDTIFF. The CDR3 DNA sequence: TGTGCCAGCAGCTTACAGGGGGGCCCGGGAGACACCATATTTTTT.

This clonotype has just a few counts. The CDR3 DNA reads TGTGCCAGCAGCTACCTGGGAGCCCTCGGCTCCTACAATGAGCAGTTCTTC. It yields the protein CASSYLGALGSYNEQFF. The V call is TRBV7-9, the J call TRBJ2-1; D may be TRBD2 (5 bases). V lost 4 bases to trimming and J lost 0 bases, with 16 bases between them. The V gene's germline CDR1 is SEHNR and CDR2 FQNEAQ (reference sequence). The CDR3 consists of 17 residues.

This clonotype was counted ten times or more. The chain is built from TRBV12-3 or TRBV12-4 and TRBJ2-3, with 10 positions matching TRBD2. V was clipped by 6 bases and J by 14 bases; unmatched bases: 8. The CDR3 is 12 residues long. The CDR3: CASSNLAGVLYF. The CDR3 nucleotides are TGTGCCAGCAGCAATCTAGCGGGAGTTTTGTATTTT.

A note on this clonotype: A read error is likely, as this CDR3 ends without the conserved phenylalanine or tryptophan. The chain carries TRBV11-2 and TRBJ2-2, with 9 bases that match TRBD1. The germline gives CDR1 SGHAT, CDR2 FQNNGV. The CDR3 length is 17 residues. CDR3 loop: CASNFDRDRVGTRELFL. CDR3 nucleotide sequence: TGTGCCAGCAACTTTGATCGGGACAGGGTCGGCACCAGGGAGCTGTTTTTA.

As concerns this clonotype: Germline is not matched at one junction end, which may reflect a read error. The chain has TRBV4-1 and TRBJ2-3, with 7 bases aligning to TRBD2. Germline V gene sequence: CDR1 MGHRA, CDR2 YSYEKL. This CDR3 is 15 amino acids long. This CDR3 is CTSSQEPSGIDTQYF. The CDR3 region has the DNA TGCACCAGCAGCCAAGAGCCTAGCGGAATAGATACGCAGTATTTT.

Turning to this clonotype: It is likely a read error, because the conserved phenylalanine at the end of the CDR3 is missing. The CDR3: CAGSPPPEDRKDFQETQYL. CDR3 DNA sequence: TGTGCCGGCAGCCCGCCCCCGGAGGACAGGAAGGACTTCCAAGAGACCCAGTACTTG. This chain joins TRBV11-1 and TRBJ2-5; 7 nucleotides align to TRBD1. The germline gives CDR1 SGHAT, CDR2 FQDESV (reference sequence). CDR3 length equals 19 residues.

This sequence joins TRBV6-5 and TRBJ2-7; D perhaps matches TRBD1 (6 bases). The germline V gene has CDR1 MNHEY and CDR2 SVGAGI. V shed 10 bases and J shed 2 bases, with 21 bases lying between them. This CDR3 has 15 residues. CDR3 DNA sequence: TGTGCCACCATAAGGGAACTCAGGGGAACCTACGAGCAGTACTTC. Translated, it gives CATIRELRGTYEQYF.

About this clonotype: One end of the junction fails to match germline, which may point to a read error. J is TRBJ2-1 and V is TRBV11-2; the D gene is possibly TRBD1 (5 bases). CDR3 length equals 12 residues. Germline loops: CDR1 SGHAT, CDR2 FQNNGV. The CDR3 DNA is TGTGCCACATCGCCGATAGGGGATGAGCAGTCTTTC. Translated, it gives CATSPIGDEQSF. The complete variable domain, with remaining parts taken from reference TRBV11-2 and TRBJ2-1, reads EAGVAQSPRYKIIEKRQSVAFWCNPISGHATLYWYQQILGQGPKLLIQFQNNGVVDDSQLPKDRFSAERLKGVDSTLKIQPAKLEDSAVYLCATSPIGDEQSFGPGTRLTVL.

With regard to this clonotype: One end of the junction does not line up with germline, which may come from a read error. The chain links TRBV11-2 to TRBJ1-1; TRBD1 might be the D (5 bases). The CDR3 covers 13 residues. Germline CDR1 reads SGHAT; CDR2 reads FQNNGV. CDR3 bases: TGTGCCGGCAACCTCTGGCAGGGAACTGAAGCTTACTTT. Translation: CAGNLWQGTEAYF.